These 2 T cell receptor beta chains were sequenced from one sample in a study of monozygotic twins with inflammatory bowel disease. TCRdb derives one entry per CDR3 protein from the 5' RACE reads, leaving out DNA. The sample totals some 200,000 distinct CDR3 sequences. Sequencing was performed on blood. These receptors all stem from a human donor with ulcerative colitis or Crohn's disease, or a healthy co-twin of an affected twin (not recorded which).

This chain connects TRBV4-2 to TRBJ1-5; without DNA, the TCRdb call of TRBD1 cannot be checked. Germline V gives CDR1 LGHNA, CDR2 YNFKEQ. The CDR3 covers 15 residues. CDR3 sequence: CASSQEFRGNQPQHF.

The V gene is TRBV12-3 or TRBV12-4, the J gene TRBJ1-2. This CDR3 has 14 residues. This chain's CDR3 is CASTIGQASYGYTF.